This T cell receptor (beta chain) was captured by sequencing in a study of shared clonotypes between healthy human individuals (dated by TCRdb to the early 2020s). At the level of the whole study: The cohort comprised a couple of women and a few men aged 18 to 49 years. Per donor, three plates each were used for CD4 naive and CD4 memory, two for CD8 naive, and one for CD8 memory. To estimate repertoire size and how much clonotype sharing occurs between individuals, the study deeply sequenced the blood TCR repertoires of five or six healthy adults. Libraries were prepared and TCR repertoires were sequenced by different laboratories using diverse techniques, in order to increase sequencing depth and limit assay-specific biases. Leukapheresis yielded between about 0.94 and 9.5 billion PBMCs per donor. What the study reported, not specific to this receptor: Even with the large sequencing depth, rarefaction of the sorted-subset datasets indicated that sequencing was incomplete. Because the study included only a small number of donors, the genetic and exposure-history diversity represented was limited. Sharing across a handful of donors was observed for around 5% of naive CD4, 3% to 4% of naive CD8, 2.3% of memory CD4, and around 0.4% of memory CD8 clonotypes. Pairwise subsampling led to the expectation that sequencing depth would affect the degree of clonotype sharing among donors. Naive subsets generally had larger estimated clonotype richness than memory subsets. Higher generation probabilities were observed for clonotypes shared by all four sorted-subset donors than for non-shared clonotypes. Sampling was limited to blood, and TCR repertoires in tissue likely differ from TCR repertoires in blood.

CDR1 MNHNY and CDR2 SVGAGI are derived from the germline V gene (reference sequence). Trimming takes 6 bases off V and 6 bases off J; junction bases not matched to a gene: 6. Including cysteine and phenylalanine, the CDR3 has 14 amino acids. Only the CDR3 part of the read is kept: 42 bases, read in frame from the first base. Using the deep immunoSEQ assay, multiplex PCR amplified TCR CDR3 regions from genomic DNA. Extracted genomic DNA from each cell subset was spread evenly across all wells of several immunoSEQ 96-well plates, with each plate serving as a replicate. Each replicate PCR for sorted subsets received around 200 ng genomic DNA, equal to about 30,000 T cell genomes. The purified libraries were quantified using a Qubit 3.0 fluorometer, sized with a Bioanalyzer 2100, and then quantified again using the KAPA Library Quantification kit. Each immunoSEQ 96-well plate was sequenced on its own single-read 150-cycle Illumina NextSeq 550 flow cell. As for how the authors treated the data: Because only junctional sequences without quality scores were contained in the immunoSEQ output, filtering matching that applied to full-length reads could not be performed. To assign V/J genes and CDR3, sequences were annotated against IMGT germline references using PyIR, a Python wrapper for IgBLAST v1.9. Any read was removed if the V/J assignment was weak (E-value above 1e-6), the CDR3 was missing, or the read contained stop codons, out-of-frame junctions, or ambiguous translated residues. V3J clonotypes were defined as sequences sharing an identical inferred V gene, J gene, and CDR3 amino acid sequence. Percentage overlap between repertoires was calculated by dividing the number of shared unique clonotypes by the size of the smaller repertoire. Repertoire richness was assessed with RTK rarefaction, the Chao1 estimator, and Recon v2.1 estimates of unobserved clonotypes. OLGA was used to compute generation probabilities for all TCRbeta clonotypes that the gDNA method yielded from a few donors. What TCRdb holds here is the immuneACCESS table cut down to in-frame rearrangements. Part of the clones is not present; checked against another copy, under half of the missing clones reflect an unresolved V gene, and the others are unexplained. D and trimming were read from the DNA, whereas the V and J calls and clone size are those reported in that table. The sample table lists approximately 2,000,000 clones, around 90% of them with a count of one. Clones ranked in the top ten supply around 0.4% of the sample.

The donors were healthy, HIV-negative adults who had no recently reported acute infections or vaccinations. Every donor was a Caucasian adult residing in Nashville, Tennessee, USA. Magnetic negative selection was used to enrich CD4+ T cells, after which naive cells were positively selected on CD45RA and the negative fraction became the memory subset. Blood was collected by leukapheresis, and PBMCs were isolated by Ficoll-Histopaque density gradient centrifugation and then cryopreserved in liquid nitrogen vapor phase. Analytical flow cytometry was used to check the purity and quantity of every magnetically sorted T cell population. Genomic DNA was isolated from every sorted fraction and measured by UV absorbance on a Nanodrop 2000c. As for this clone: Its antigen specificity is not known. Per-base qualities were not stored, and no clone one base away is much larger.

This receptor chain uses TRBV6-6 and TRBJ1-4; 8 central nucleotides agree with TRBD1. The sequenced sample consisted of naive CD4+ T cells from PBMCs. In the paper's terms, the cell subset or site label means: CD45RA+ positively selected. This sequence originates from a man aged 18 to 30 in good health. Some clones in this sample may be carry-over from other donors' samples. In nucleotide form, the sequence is TGTGCCAGCAGCCGAGACAGGGGTTATGAAAAACTGTTTTTT. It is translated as CASSRDRGYEKLFF.